One sample yielded the 20 T cell receptor beta chains listed below, sequenced in a study of long-term antiretroviral therapy in people with HIV. Survey-level resolution applied to immunoSEQ assay v3.0. The protocol was immunoSEQ multiplex PCR, while the TCRdb copy is restricted to in-frame clones and leaves out a portion. The sample has about 20,000 clones, 80% to 95% seen once. Sequenced here: unsorted PBMCs, sampled 4.4 years after starting antiretroviral therapy. These receptors were obtained from a woman in her fifties or sixties with HIV.

V is TRBV19 and J is TRBJ1-1, with TRBD1 matching over 7 bases. CDR1 LNHDA and CDR2 SQIVND come from the germline V gene (reference sequence). J gave up 11 bases and V 0 bases, and 6 bases lay outside the gene matches. The CDR3 sequence is 13 residues long. CDR3 loop: CASSIDWGQRAFF. DNA of the CDR3: TGTGCCAGTAGTATAGATTGGGGACAGAGGGCTTTCTTT.

This chain uses TRBV14 with TRBJ1-5; D unclear. CDR1 and CDR2 (germline): SGHDN, FVKESK. Trimming removed 5 bases at V and 5 bases at J, with 10 bases between. CDR3 length equals 13 residues. CDR3 coding DNA: TGTGCCAGCAGCTTGAGTGAGGATCAGCCCCAGCATTTT. It specifies CASSLSEDQPQHF.

The gene calls are TRBV30 and TRBJ1-1, with TRBD1 as a possible D gene (6 bases). The V gene lost 3 bases and the J gene lost 0 bases, with 8 bases spanning the gap. The CDR3 totals 13 residues. Germline V lookup: CDR1 GTSNPN, CDR2 SVGIG (reference sequence). CDR3 protein: CAWRTGLNTEAFF. The CDR3 DNA reads as TGTGCCTGGAGGACAGGTCTGAACACTGAAGCTTTCTTT.

The chain uses TRBV7-9 and TRBJ2-7, with a weak D call TRBD1 (6 bases). With 2 bases removed from V and 3 bases from J, the gap between germline ends came to 8 bases. The CDR3 loop spans 13 amino acids. In germline, CDR1 is SEHNR, CDR2 FQNEAQ (reference sequence). This CDR3 reads CASSLIGGYEQYF. Written as DNA, the CDR3 is TGTGCCAGCAGCTTAATAGGGGGCTACGAGCAGTACTTC.

The chain employs TRBV7-8 and TRBJ2-3, with 7 bases identical to TRBD1. The germline V gene encodes CDR1 SGHVS and CDR2 FQNEAQ. The CDR3 spans 17 residues. V shed 5 bases, J shed 2 bases, and the junction held 13 bases outside the gene matches. This CDR3 reads CASSVGTGTAYTDTQYF. DNA of the CDR3: TGTGCCAGCAGCGTAGGCACCGGGACAGCCTACACAGATACGCAGTATTTT.

The chain uses TRBV6-1 and TRBJ1-2; D might be TRBD1 (5 bases). The germline gives CDR1 MNHNS, CDR2 SASEGT. The germline V and J ends were trimmed by 6 bases and 0 bases, with 14 bases remaining between them. The length of the CDR3 is 15 residues. The CDR3 protein is CASRSYTGSNYGYTF. CDR3 DNA sequence: TGTGCCAGCAGGTCCTATACAGGCTCTAACTATGGCTACACCTTC.

The chain is built from TRBV9 and TRBJ2-2; D gene unclear. Germline CDR1 reads SGDLS; CDR2 reads YYNGEE. The CDR3 sequence is 16 residues long. Trimming pared 3 bases from V and 6 bases from J, leaving 18 bases between. DNA for the CDR3: TGTGCCAGCAGCGGAAGACAAGGGTACAGTGCCGGGGAGCTGTTTTTT. It translates to CASSGRQGYSAGELFF.

To note about this clone: An end of the junction differs from the germline gene, which may be a read error. The rearrangement joins TRBV7-7 to TRBJ2-2; D remains ambiguous. This CDR3 spans 13 amino acids. Germline values: CDR1 SSHAT, CDR2 FNYEAQ (reference sequence). The DNA for the CDR3 is TGTGCTAGCAGCTTACAACTCACCGGGGAGCTGTTTTTT. It is translated as CASSLQLTGELFF.

This clone was observed once. This chain joins TRBV12-5 and TRBJ1-2; D possibly corresponds to TRBD1 (5 bases). CDR1 and CDR2 from the germline V gene are LGHNT and FRNRAP. This CDR3 is 16 amino acids long. The V end was cut by 2 bases, the J end by 2 bases, with 15 bases between. The CDR3 DNA is TGTGCTAGTGGTTTGCCCAGGGCGCAAGGCAACTATGGCTACACCTTC. This gives the protein CASGLPRAQGNYGYTF.

The chain links TRBV6-5 to TRBJ1-1; perhaps TRBD1 as D (6 bases). CDR3 size: 14 residues. The V gene lost 7 bases and the J gene lost 2 bases, with 14 bases spanning the gap. From germline, CDR1 is MNHEY and CDR2 SVGAGI. Here the CDR3 reads CASTFDRTNTEAFF. The CDR3 coding sequence is TGTGCCAGCACCTTTGACAGGACTAACACTGAAGCTTTCTTT.

The chain joins TRBV30 to TRBJ2-3, with D possibly matching TRBD2 (7 bases). The CDR3 totals 16 residues. V lost 0 bases and J 4 bases, leaving 17 bases between the germline ends. CDR1 and CDR2 from the germline V gene are GTSNPN and SVGIG (reference sequence). The CDR3 spells CAWSVRVGGHSDTQYF. The CDR3 DNA follows: TGTGCCTGGAGTGTACGAGTCGGGGGGCATTCAGATACGCAGTATTTT. The full variable domain, rest sourced from reference TRBV30 and TRBJ2-3, is SQTIHQWPATLVQPVGSPLSLECTVEGTSNPNLYWYRQAAGRGLQLLFYSVGIGQISSEVPQNLSASRPQDRQFILSSKKLLLSDSGFYLCAWSVRVGGHSDTQYFGPGTRLTVL.

This clone was detected a few times. This chain connects TRBV6-1 to TRBJ1-5; 7 bases line up with TRBD1. The ends lost 5 bases at V and 4 bases at J; junction bases unmatched: 5. From germline, CDR1 is MNHNS and CDR2 SASEGT. The length of the CDR3 is 14 residues. The CDR3 nucleotides are TGTGCCAGCAGTCAGGGACAGAAGAATCAGCCCCAGCATTTT. Translated, it gives CASSQGQKNQPQHF.

The chain has TRBV6-5 and TRBJ1-5, with 8 bases lining up with TRBD1. V was clipped by 5 bases and J by 4 bases; unmatched bases: 1. The CDR3 spans 13 residues. Germline V CDR1 and CDR2: MNHEY, SVGAGI. The CDR3 region has the DNA TGTGCCAGCAGTCGACAGGGGAATCAGCCCCAGCATTTT. It specifies CASSRQGNQPQHF.

This clone occurred a few times. The rearrangement links TRBV9 to TRBJ2-2; no clear D gene. This CDR3 region has 13 residues. V was cut by 0 bases and J by 3 bases, with 3 bases left in between. CDR1 is SGDLS, CDR2 YYNGEE, per germline. CDR3 DNA sequence: TGTGCCAGCAGCGTAGTCTACACCGGGGAGCTGTTTTTT. Its protein is CASSVVYTGELFF.

The rearrangement uses TRBV29-1 and TRBJ2-1, with D possibly TRBD2 on 6 matching bases. The germline V gene has CDR1 SQVTM and CDR2 ANQGSEA. CDR3 length: 14 amino acids. The germline V and J ends were trimmed by 4 bases and 0 bases, with 10 bases remaining between them. The CDR3 DNA sequence: TGCAGCGTTGTCGCCGGGAGCTCCTACAATGAGCAGTTCTTC. Its translation is CSVVAGSSYNEQFF.

V gene TRBV7-8 combines with J gene TRBJ2-7; weak D call: TRBD1 (6 bases). This CDR3 comprises 12 residues. The germline CDR1 and CDR2 sequences are SGHVS and FQNEAQ. V was trimmed by 5 bases and J by 7 bases, leaving 12 bases between them. The CDR3 is CASSPTGYEQYF. For the CDR3, the DNA is TGTGCCAGCAGCCCTACAGGGTATGAGCAGTACTTC.

This rearrangement joins TRBV5-6 to TRBJ1-6; tentatively, D is TRBD1 (5 bases). Germline V lookup: CDR1 SGHDT, CDR2 YYEEEE. The CDR3 is 12 amino acids. V was pared by 1 base and J by 13 bases, with 9 bases between. CDR3 nucleotides: TGTGCCAGCAGCTTGAATAGGGACCCCCTCCACTTT. Amino acid sequence: CASSLNRDPLHF.

This clone was seen a few times. The chain recombines TRBV4-2 with TRBJ2-7, with D maybe TRBD2 (6 bases). V dropped 1 base and J dropped 0 bases, with 7 bases sitting between them. The CDR3 runs 14 residues. The V gene's germline CDR1 is LGHNA and CDR2 YNFKEQ. This chain's CDR3 is CASSQVGGSYEQYF. CDR3 nucleotide sequence: TGTGCCAGCAGCCAAGTGGGGGGCTCCTACGAGCAGTACTTC.

The rearrangement links TRBV7-3 to TRBJ1-1; D is unresolved. Germline V gene sequence: CDR1 SGHTA, CDR2 FQGTGA. This CDR3 has 13 residues. The V end lost 8 bases, the J end lost 5 bases, and 15 bases lay between the germline ends. The CDR3 spells CASLRAPGTEAFF. DNA for the CDR3: TGTGCCAGCCTGAGGGCCCCGGGGACTGAAGCTTTCTTT.

The chain carries TRBV7-9 and TRBJ1-2; 11 bases agree with TRBD1. V gave up 4 bases and J gave up 0 bases; unmatched junction bases: 7. This CDR3 comprises 17 residues. CDR1 is SEHNR and CDR2 is FQNEAQ in the germline V gene (reference sequence). The CDR3 protein is CASSSGQGGLANYGYTF. DNA for the CDR3: TGTGCCAGCAGCTCGGGACAGGGGGGACTAGCTAACTATGGCTACACCTTC.